This is a list of T cell receptor beta chains from one sample in a study of blood T cell repertoires in COVID-19. Sequencing was performed with immunoSEQ multiplex PCR; in TCRdb, only in-frame clones are kept and a portion is missing. Among about 300,000 clones listed, 90% to 95% were seen once. Source material: peripheral blood. The receptors derive from a woman in her 30s with COVID-19, enrolled during active disease. Each CDR3 is given with its conserved first and last residue. The D gene is left open where the match is weak. Clone size is stated in some rows and not others, as once, few, many or a class when expanded.

j_call v_call d_call clone_size cdr3_aa cdr3_nt
TRBJ1-4 TRBV6-5 . . CASGRRFADEKLFF TGTGCCAGCGGAAGAAGGTTCGCGGATGAAAAACTGTTTTTT
TRBJ1-3 TRBV28 . once CASQSDNSGNTIYF TGTGCCAGTCAATCCGACAACTCTGGAAACACCATATATTTT
TRBJ1-1 TRBV5-1 . . CASSLGVSRSTEAFF TGCGCCAGCAGCTTGGGCGTTAGTAGAAGTACTGAAGCTTTCTTT
TRBJ1-3 TRBV2 . . CASSGGGITGNTIYF TGTGCCAGCAGTGGGGGAGGTATAACCGGAAACACCATATATTTT
TRBJ1-1 TRBV30 . once CAGSIRRAFF TGTGCCGGGAGCATTCGTCGGGCTTTCTTT
TRBJ2-5 TRBV10-3 . . CAIRGLEETQYF TGTGCCATCAGAGGACTGGAAGAGACCCAGTACTTC
TRBJ2-3 TRBV11-2 TRBD2 . CASSLDPSGYSQYF TGTGCCAGCAGCTTAGACCCTAGCGGGTATTCGCAGTATTTT
TRBJ1-2 TRBV20-1 . . CSATGVRGYTF TGCAGTGCTACAGGGGTTCGTGGCTACACCTTC
TRBJ1-2 TRBV7-2 . . CASSITQGYGYTF TGTGCCAGCAGTATTACACAGGGCTATGGCTACACCTTC
TRBJ1-1 TRBV12-5 . . CASGLRQVMNTEAFF TGTGCTAGTGGCCTAAGACAGGTAATGAACACTGAAGCTTTCTTT
TRBJ1-2 TRBV21-1 . . CASSKTPTRTNYGYTF TGTGCCAGCAGCAAAACCCCGACAAGAACTAACTATGGCTACACCTTC
TRBJ1-2 TRBV3-1/TRBV3-2 TRBD1 . CASSQASQGGYGYTF TGTGCCAGCAGCCAAGCTTCGCAGGGGGGCTATGGCTACACCTTC
TRBJ2-5 TRBV11-2 TRBD1 . CASSLGQGGETQYF TGTGCCAGCAGCCTGGGACAGGGGGGCGAGACCCAGTACTTC
TRBJ2-7 TRBV12-3/TRBV12-4 . . CASSLRLGEQYF TGTGCCAGCAGTCTACGGCTCGGGGAGCAGTACTTC
TRBJ2-3 TRBV21-1 . . CASSKVVGSRGDTQYF TGTGCCAGCAGCAAAGTTGTCGGGAGTCGAGGGGATACGCAGTATTTT
TRBJ1-1 TRBV4-2 . . CASSQAPGRTEAFF TGTGCCAGCAGCCAGGCCCCCGGGAGAACTGAAGCTTTCTTT
TRBJ1-2 TRBV2 TRBD1 . CASKGDSYYGYTF TGTGCCAGCAAGGGGGACAGTTACTATGGCTACACCTTC
TRBJ2-3 TRBV29-1 TRBD2 . CSVDWEGTDTQYF TGCAGCGTTGATTGGGAGGGGACAGATACGCAGTATTTT
TRBJ2-3 TRBV10-1 TRBD2 . CACSPNPTLAGGRDTQYF TGCGCCTGCAGCCCGAACCCGACGCTAGCGGGAGGGCGGGATACGCAGTATTTT
TRBJ1-4 TRBV30 . . CAWSGVSGELEKLFF TGTGCCTGGAGTGGGGTGTCAGGGGAATTGGAAAAACTGTTTTTT
TRBJ2-5 TRBV10-3 . once CAIRSLALETQYF TGTGCCATCAGGAGCCTCGCCCTAGAGACCCAGTACTTC
TRBJ2-7 TRBV6-6 TRBD1 . CASSDTGANEQYF TGTGCCAGCAGTGACACAGGGGCCAACGAGCAGTACTTC
TRBJ2-7 TRBV29-1 TRBD2 . CSVVGGRANEQYF TGCAGCGTTGTAGGCGGGAGGGCGAACGAGCAGTACTTC
TRBJ2-2 TRBV2 . . CASSAISGGNTGELFF TGTGCCAGCAGTGCGATTAGCGGAGGAAACACCGGGGAGCTGTTTTTT
TRBJ1-1 TRBV15 TRBD1 once CATTAGDRGNTEAFF TGTGCCACTACGGCAGGGGACAGGGGGAACACTGAAGCTTTCTTT
TRBJ2-7 TRBV7-9 . . CASSLERGEQYF TGTGCCAGCAGCTTAGAGAGAGGCGAGCAGTACTTC
TRBJ2-7 TRBV10-3 TRBD1 . CAISPRGQVDEQYF TGTGCCATCAGCCCCAGGGGGCAAGTCGACGAGCAGTACTTC
TRBJ2-1 TRBV9 . . CASSVGATIWVGGEQFF TGTGCCAGCAGCGTAGGGGCTACAATATGGGTCGGGGGTGAGCAGTTCTTC
TRBJ1-1 TRBV21-1 . . CASSQRDRMNTEAFF TGTGCCAGCAGCCAGAGGGACAGAATGAACACTGAAGCTTTCTTT
TRBJ2-3 TRBV29-1 . . CSVEDGAASTDTQYF TGCAGCGTTGAAGATGGGGCAGCTAGCACAGATACGCAGTATTTT
TRBJ2-2 TRBV13 . . CASSLNGGRKTGELFF TGTGCCAGCAGCTTAAACGGGGGGCGGAAGACCGGGGAGCTGTTTTTT
TRBJ2-1 TRBV10-3 TRBD1 . CAMNQGAQGINEQFF TGTGCCATGAACCAGGGGGCGCAGGGTATCAATGAGCAGTTCTTC
TRBJ2-7 TRBV9 TRBD1 . CASSVGTGGPYEQYF TGTGCCAGCAGCGTAGGAACAGGGGGACCCTACGAGCAGTACTTC
TRBJ1-2 TRBV28 . . CASQGMYYGYTF TGTGCCAGTCAGGGGATGTACTATGGCTACACCTTC
TRBJ2-1 TRBV2 TRBD2 . CASSELLAGGGDEQFF TGTGCCAGCAGTGAATTACTAGCGGGGGGTGGGGATGAGCAGTTCTTC
TRBJ1-5 TRBV7-8 . . CASSLARQNSNQPQHF TGTGCCAGCAGCTTAGCCCGACAGAATAGCAATCAGCCCCAGCATTTT
TRBJ1-4 TRBV19 . . CASSIRGFGGEKLFF TGTGCCAGTAGTATACGAGGGTTCGGCGGTGAAAAACTGTTTTTT
TRBJ2-3 TRBV6-5 TRBD2 . CASGLAGGSDTQYF TGTGCCAGCGGACTAGCGGGAGGGTCAGATACGCAGTATTTT
TRBJ1-2 TRBV30 . . CAWSLGGRGNGYTF TGTGCCTGGAGTTTAGGGGGTCGGGGAAATGGCTACACCTTC
TRBJ1-1 TRBV7-3 TRBD1 . CASSLTGALNTEAFF TGTGCCAGCAGCTTGACAGGGGCCCTGAACACTGAAGCTTTCTTT
TRBJ1-2 TRBV28 TRBD1 . CASSFEIGRGQASGGYTF TGTGCCAGCAGTTTTGAGATCGGTAGGGGACAGGCTTCTGGCGGCTACACCTTC
TRBJ1-1 TRBV5-1 TRBD1 few CASSSTGVNTEAFF TGCGCCAGCAGCTCGACAGGGGTGAACACTGAAGCTTTCTTT
TRBJ2-7 TRBV30 . . CAWSVAGPGEQYF TGTGCCTGGAGTGTAGCGGGCCCGGGGGAGCAGTACTTC
TRBJ2-2 TRBV4-2 . . CASSQVGGRLNTGELFF TGTGCCAGCAGCCAAGTAGGTGGGAGGCTGAACACCGGGGAGCTGTTTTTT
TRBJ2-1 TRBV11-3 TRBD2 once CASSFSGLAVHNEQFF TGTGCCAGCAGCTTCTCCGGACTAGCGGTCCACAATGAGCAGTTCTTC